Listed below are T cell receptor beta chains from one sample, sequenced in a study of cytomegalovirus exposure and HLA in healthy donors. The table came from immunoSEQ multiplex PCR; TCRdb's copy has only in-frame clones and leaves some out. This table holds 60,000 to 70,000 clones, 80% found once. Sample: PBMCs. Receptor source: a woman in her 30s in good health and CMV-seronegative. Each CDR3 is given with its conserved first and last residue. A D gene is named only where the DNA matches it firmly.

V gene,D gene,J gene,CDR3 length,CDR3 DNA,CDR3 protein
TRBV29-1,-,TRBJ2-2,12,TGCAGCGTTTTGAGGGAGTCGCGGGAGCTGTTTTTT,CSVLRESRELFF
TRBV6-1,-,TRBJ1-1,14,TGTGCCAGCGGGGGCGGACCACTGAACACTGAAGCTTTCTTT,CASGGGPLNTEAFF
TRBV5-1,-,TRBJ1-1,15,TGCGCCAGCAAAATGGCCCAGACAGGGAACACTGAAGCTTTCTTT,CASKMAQTGNTEAFF
TRBV6-5,-,TRBJ2-7,15,TGTGCCAGCAGTTACCAACAGGGTGAACTAGGCGAGCAGTACTTC,CASSYQQGELGEQYF
TRBV4-1,TRBD1,TRBJ1-4,20,TGCGCCAGCAGCCAAGCCCTGGGACAGGGAGGAGGTAGAACTAATGAAAAACTGTTTTTT,CASSQALGQGGGRTNEKLFF
TRBV6-1,-,TRBJ1-2,15,TGTGCCAGCAGTGAATCTGGACAGCTAAAATATGGCTACACCTTC,CASSESGQLKYGYTF
TRBV30,-,TRBJ2-7,11,TGTGCCTGGAGGACGGGCTACGAGCAGTACTTC,CAWRTGYEQYF
TRBV25-1,TRBD1,TRBJ2-5,15,TGTGCCAGCAGTGAAGACAGGGGCGTTCTGGAGACCCAGTACTTC,CASSEDRGVLETQYF
TRBV14,TRBD1,TRBJ2-7,18,TGTGCCAGCAGCCAAATCCCGAGGTCGAGGGGGCGCTCCTACGAGCAGTACTTC,CASSQIPRSRGRSYEQYF
TRBV29-1,-,TRBJ1-1,14,TGCAGCGCAAGAAATGGACTGATGAACACTGAAGCTTTCTTT,CSARNGLMNTEAFF
TRBV27,-,TRBJ2-7,14,TGTGCCAGCAGTTTATCGGGCAGCACCTACGAGCAGTACTTC,CASSLSGSTYEQYF
TRBV6-1,TRBD1,TRBJ2-1,15,TGTGCCAGCAGTGAAACAGGGGGCGGCTACAATGAGCAGTTCTTC,CASSETGGGYNEQFF
TRBV30,TRBD1,TRBJ2-7,14,TGTGCCTGTCTAACCGGGACAGGGTGGAAAGGGCAGTACTTC,CACLTGTGWKGQYF
TRBV21-1,-,TRBJ2-7,15,TGTGCCAGCAGCACGGACAGGGGGACCTCCTACGAGCAGTACTTC,CASSTDRGTSYEQYF
TRBV4-3,TRBD1,TRBJ2-2,18,TGCGCCAGCAGCCAAGAGGCAATCAGGGGGCCGGACACCGGGGAGCTGTTTTTT,CASSQEAIRGPDTGELFF
TRBV5-1,TRBD1,TRBJ1-1,14,TGCGCCAGCAGAACAAGACAGGGGGAGGCTGAAGCTTTCTTT,CASRTRQGEAEAFF
TRBV7-6,TRBD1,TRBJ2-7,15,TGTGCCAGCAGCCTGGGACAGGGGAGCTCCTACGAGCAGTACTTC,CASSLGQGSSYEQYF
TRBV4-1,-,TRBJ2-1,16,TGCGCCAGCAGCCAAGGTGAACTTAGCTCCTACAATGAGCAGTTCTTC,CASSQGELSSYNEQFF
TRBV27,-,TRBJ2-7,14,TGTGCCAGCAGTTTATCGGTCAGCTCCTACGAGCAGTACTTC,CASSLSVSSYEQYF
TRBV5-4,TRBD1,TRBJ1-1,13,TGTGCCAGCATGGGACAGCAGAACACTGAAGCTTTCTTT,CASMGQQNTEAFF
TRBV28,TRBD2,TRBJ2-2,21,TGTGCCAGCAGTTTATCTTCAAATCCGGGACTAGCGTCCCGGGCCACCGGGGAGCTGTTTTTT,CASSLSSNPGLASRATGELFF
TRBV29-1,TRBD1,TRBJ1-5,13,TGCAGCGCCTTAACAGGGGCCGGTCAGCCCCAGCATTTT,CSALTGAGQPQHF
TRBV9,-,TRBJ2-1,13,TGTGCCAGCAGCGTAGCTAGCTACAATGAGCAGTTCTTC,CASSVASYNEQFF
TRBV4-1,TRBD2,TRBJ2-1,17,TGCGCCAGCAGCCCTCCGCTACTAGCGGGAGGGGAGAATGAGCAGTTCTTC,CASSPPLLAGGENEQFF